This T cell receptor beta chain was captured by sequencing in a study of cytomegalovirus exposure and HLA in healthy donors. Findings and limits, study-wide: High sensitivity and specificity were reportedly achieved when the classifier diagnosed cytomegalovirus status. An analysis that was carried out later associated 16,000 or so TCR beta sequences with HLA alleles at 0.05 false discovery rate.

About this clone: The antigen remains undetermined.

The germline gives CDR1 SGHVS, CDR2 FNYEAQ. This CDR3 region has 15 residues. V lost 4 bases, J lost 6 bases, and 9 bases stayed unmatched. PCR used 60 Vbeta primers and 13 Jbeta primers. The repertoire was sequenced with immunoSEQ multiplex PCR; TCRdb's copy has only in-frame clones and lacks some. This table holds 150,000 to 200,000 clones, over 65% found once. The sample comprised PBMCs. The V gene is TRBV7-6, the J gene TRBJ1-1, with 9 bases aligning to TRBD1. The clonotype comes from a boy under 10 years old in good health and CMV-seronegative. CDR3 nucleotides: TGTGCCAGCAGCTCAAGATACAGGGGGCATCCTGAAGCTTTCTTT. Amino acid sequence: CASSSRYRGHPEAFF.